This TCR beta chain is from a study of OX40 agonist ivuxolimab in advanced cancers. Background on the study: Two cutaneous melanoma patients and one hepatocellular carcinoma patient, three in all, had partial responses. Points from the study as a whole: At doses 0.1 to 3.0 mg/kg, CD4+ and CD8+ clones expanded.

This clone turned up a few times. The antigen remains undetermined. Trimming pared 3 bases from V and 6 bases from J, leaving 11 bases between. The germline V gene has CDR1 SNHLY and CDR2 FYNNEI. The CDR3 consists of 14 residues. TCRdb's copy holds only in-frame clones and misses some; the assay was immunoSEQ multiplex PCR. The sample consists of over 65,000 clones, 70% to 90% of them appearing once. The cohort excluded patients with autoimmune disease history or systemic immunosuppression. The chain combines TRBV2 with TRBJ1-4, with D possibly TRBD1 on 6 matching bases. This sequence was found in an adult with an advanced solid tumor such as melanoma, head and neck, liver or kidney cancer. The sample here was CD4+ or CD8+ T cells sorted from blood, taken in a trial of the OX40 agonist ivuxolimab. DNA of the CDR3: TGTGCCAGCAGTGAGAGGGGGGGACATGAAAAACTGTTTTTT. Residues: CASSERGGHEKLFF.